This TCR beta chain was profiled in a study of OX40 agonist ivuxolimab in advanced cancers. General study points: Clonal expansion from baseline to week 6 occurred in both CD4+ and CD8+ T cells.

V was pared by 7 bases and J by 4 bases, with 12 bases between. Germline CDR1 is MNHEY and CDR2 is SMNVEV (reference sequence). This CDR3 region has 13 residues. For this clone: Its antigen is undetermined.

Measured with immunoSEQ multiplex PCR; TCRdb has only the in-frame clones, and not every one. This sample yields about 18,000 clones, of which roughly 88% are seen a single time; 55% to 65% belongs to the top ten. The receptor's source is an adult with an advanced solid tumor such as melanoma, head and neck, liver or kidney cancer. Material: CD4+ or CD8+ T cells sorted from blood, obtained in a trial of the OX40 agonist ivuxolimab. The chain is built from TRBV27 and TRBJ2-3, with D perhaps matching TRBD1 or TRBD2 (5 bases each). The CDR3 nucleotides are TGTGCCAGCATGGGACGCAGAGCAGATACGCAGTATTTT. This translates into CASMGRRADTQYF.